This T cell receptor (beta chain) was recovered during a study of CD4 T cells in relation to SARS-CoV-2 and coronaviruses. With respect to this clone: What it binds is unknown.

Study-level results: This crossreactivity analysis covered spike protein alone, no other viral proteins.

Here immunoSEQ multiplex PCR was the method, and the copy in TCRdb shows in-frame clones only, minus some. The table records 35,000 to 45,000 clones, 70% to 85% of them present only once. This CDR3 spans 14 amino acids. From germline, CDR1 is MNHEY and CDR2 SMNVEV (reference sequence). After removal of 6 bases from V and 4 bases from J, the junction contained 3 bases not matched to a gene. This chain joins TRBV27 and TRBJ2-3, with 11 bases that match TRBD2. The sample was naive CD4+ T cells from PBMCs, cultured in vitro. As to subset: naive CD4+ T cells isolated by negative enrichment. This TCR came from an adult with COVID-19. CDR3 in DNA: TGTGCCAGCAGACTAGCGGGAGTTCCAGATACGCAGTATTTT. It codes for CASRLAGVPDTQYF.